The entry below gives a single T cell receptor (beta chain) sequence along with its context. In its sample, this clonotype was seen many times. This receptor's antigen is unknown. No quality values exist for individual bases; no much larger clone is one base distant. Set within a cohort of healthcare workers in London, UK, this nested case-control study involved weekly PCR testing of nasopharyngeal swabs along with blood sampling. Healthcare workers were recruited between 23 and 31 March 2020, during the week of the UK lockdown, and were followed weekly for up to roughly 15 weeks. Measured from the cysteine to the phenylalanine, the CDR3 is 14 residues long. The DNA shown is the 42-base CDR3, in frame from base 1. CDR1 and CDR2, looked up from the germline V gene (reference sequence), are DFQATT and SNEGSKA. V was cut back by 2 bases and J by 10 bases, leaving a gap of 15 bases between them. The library was made by 5' RACE. The reads were generated on a NextSeq 500. To correct for sequencing error and PCR bias, the TCR library protocol tagged individual cDNA molecules with unique molecular identifiers. TCR alpha and beta chains were both sequenced, and the abundances of alpha and beta sequences in each sample were closely correlated with each other. The published analysis was carried out like this. Decombinator V4 was used to perform V gene, J gene and CDR3 annotation of TCR sequences. TCRs were defined as expanded if a significant change between any two time points was detected under a Poisson model with p below 0.0001. TCR abundances were normalised to the total number of TCRs sequenced per sample and were expressed as counts per million. MAIT TCRs were defined by TRAV1-2 paired with TRAJ12, TRAJ20 or TRAJ33, and iNKT TCRs by TRAV10 paired with TRAJ18. VDJdb, accessed on 1 November 2021, was searched for TCRs annotated for CMV, EBV and SARS-CoV-2, and TCRs annotated for more than one antigen were excluded. TCRdb trimmed public reads at Q25 via fastp, called clones via MiXCR and kept in-frame beta chains. Each entry is one CDR3 protein sequence, shown with its most common DNA and genes. These V and J calls rely on TCRdb rather than the paper's analysis. In all, the sample holds roughly 50,000 distinct CDR3 sequences, and roughly 7.7% of those were seen once. Jointly, the top ten make up 4.5% to 7% of the sample.

The data originate from a study of early T cells in non-severe SARS-CoV-2 infection (dated by TCRdb to the early 2020s). With regard to the full study: Bulk RNA from unsorted whole blood was used for TCR sequencing, so alpha and beta chains could not be paired.

What the work shows at the level of the full study, not this receptor alone: VDJdb matching was skewed toward anti-spike CD8 responses and likely underestimated virus-specific expansions by missing private and CD4 specificities.

The receptor was derived from an adult who was a healthcare worker with PCR-confirmed SARS-CoV-2 infection or an uninfected control (not recorded which). The chain links TRBV20-1 with TRBJ1-6, with the D segment identity uncertain. Specimen: whole blood. Here the CDR3 is given as CSARWQALGSPLHF. The DNA sequence is TGCAGTGCTAGATGGCAGGCCCTTGGCTCACCCCTCCACTTT.